The 7 T cell receptor beta chains below come from one sample, sequenced in a study of cytomegalovirus exposure and HLA in healthy donors. A multiplex PCR was run with 60 Vbeta primers and 13 Jbeta primers. Assay: immunoSEQ multiplex PCR; the TCRdb copy retains only in-frame clones and omits some. The sample yields 55,000 to 80,000 clones, roughly 80% seen once. Material: PBMCs. The receptors here all came from a woman aged 40-49 years in good health and CMV-seropositive.

The chain carries TRBV6-5 and TRBJ1-2; 8 bases align to TRBD1. CDR1 and CDR2 (germline): MNHEY, SVGAGI. V was pared by 8 bases and J by 2 bases, with 4 bases of the junction left unmatched. The CDR3 loop spans 13 amino acids. The CDR3 spells CASYTGGNYGYTF. In nucleotides, the CDR3 is TGTGCCAGCTATACAGGGGGAAACTATGGCTACACCTTC.

A few counts support this clone. This chain links TRBV5-6 with TRBJ2-7; TRBD1 aligns across 10 bases. Germline CDR1 is SGHDT and CDR2 is YYEEEE. The V segment lost 2 bases and the J segment 6 bases; nucleotides outside the gene matches: 8. CDR3 length equals 15 residues. DNA for the CDR3: TGTGCCAGCAGCTTTTTCGACAGGGGGCAGACCGAGCAGTACTTC. It yields the protein CASSFFDRGQTEQYF.

The gene calls are TRBV5-5 and TRBJ1-2; D unclear. With 0 bases removed from V and 4 bases from J, the gap between germline ends came to 10 bases. The CDR3 has 14 residues. Germline loops: CDR1 SGHKS, CDR2 YYEKEE (reference sequence). CDR3 sequence: CASSLVGGSYGYTF. CDR3 nucleotide sequence: TGTGCCAGCAGCTTGGTGGGTGGGAGCTATGGCTACACCTTC.

The V and J genes are TRBV29-1 and TRBJ1-2; TRBD1 is a possible D gene (5 bases). V was pared by 5 bases and J by 6 bases, with 19 bases between. CDR1 and CDR2 from the germline V gene are SQVTM and ANQGSEA. This CDR3 spans 14 amino acids. The CDR3 nucleotides are TGCAGCGTTATACCCCTCCAGGGAAGAAATGGCTACACCTTC. Amino acids: CSVIPLQGRNGYTF.

A few counts support this clone. The chain is built from TRBV6-1 and TRBJ2-3; maybe TRBD2 (5 bases). The CDR3 sequence is 12 residues long. Germline V lookup: CDR1 MNHNS, CDR2 SASEGT. The V end lost 7 bases, the J end lost 3 bases, and 8 bases lay between the germline ends. The CDR3 DNA follows: TGTGCCAGCACCCGGAGGACAGATACGCAGTATTTT. Amino acids: CASTRRTDTQYF.

The chain uses TRBV7-3 and TRBJ2-2, with TRBD2 matching 14 bases. V was clipped by 5 bases and J by 7 bases; unmatched bases: 6. In germline, CDR1 is SGHTA, CDR2 FQGTGA. The CDR3 consists of 16 residues. The CDR3 loop reads CASSRTSGGSGGELFF. DNA for the CDR3: TGTGCCAGCAGCCGGACTAGCGGGGGGAGTGGCGGGGAGCTGTTTTTT.

This clone was recorded only once. This chain joins TRBV29-1 and TRBJ1-1; perhaps TRBD1 as D (5 bases). With 5 bases removed from V and 4 bases from J, the gap between germline ends came to 11 bases. The CDR3 is made up of 12 amino acids. Germline loops: CDR1 SQVTM, CDR2 ANQGSEA. The chain's CDR3 is CSVSYGGTEAFF. DNA for the CDR3: TGCAGCGTTTCTTACGGGGGCACTGAAGCTTTCTTT. Full variable domain (outside the CDR3, taken from reference TRBV29-1 and TRBJ1-1): SAVISQKPSRDICQRGTSLTIQCQVDSQVTMMFWYRQQPGQSLTLIATANQGSEATYESGFVIDKFPISRPNLTFSTLTVSNMSPEDSSIYLCSVSYGGTEAFFGQGTRLTVV.